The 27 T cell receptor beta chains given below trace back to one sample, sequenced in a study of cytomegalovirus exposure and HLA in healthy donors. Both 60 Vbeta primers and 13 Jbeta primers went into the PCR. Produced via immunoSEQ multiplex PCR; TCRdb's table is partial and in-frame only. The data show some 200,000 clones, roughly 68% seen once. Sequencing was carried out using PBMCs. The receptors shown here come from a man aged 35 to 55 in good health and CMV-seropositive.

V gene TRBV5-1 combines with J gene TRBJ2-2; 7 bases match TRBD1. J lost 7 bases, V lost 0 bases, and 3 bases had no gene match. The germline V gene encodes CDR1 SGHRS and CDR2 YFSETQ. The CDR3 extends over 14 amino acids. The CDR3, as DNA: TGCGCCAGCAGCTTGGGACAGGGAATCGGGGAGCTGTTTTTT. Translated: CASSLGQGIGELFF.

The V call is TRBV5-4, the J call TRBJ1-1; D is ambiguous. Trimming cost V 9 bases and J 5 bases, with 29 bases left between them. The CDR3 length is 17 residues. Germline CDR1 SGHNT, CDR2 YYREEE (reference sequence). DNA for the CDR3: TGTGCCACCCTACCCTCAAACAGCCTACCCCCGGGGACTGAAGCTTTCTTT. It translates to CATLPSNSLPPGTEAFF.

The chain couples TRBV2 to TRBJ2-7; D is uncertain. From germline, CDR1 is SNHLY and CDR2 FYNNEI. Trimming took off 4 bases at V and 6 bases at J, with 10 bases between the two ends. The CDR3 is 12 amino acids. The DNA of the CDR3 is TGTGCCAGCAGTGCTATCCTCGGCGAGCAGTACTTC. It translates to CASSAILGEQYF. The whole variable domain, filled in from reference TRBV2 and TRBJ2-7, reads EPEVTQTPSHQVTQMGQEVILRCVPISNHLYFYWYRQILGQKVEFLVSFYNNEISEKSEIFDDQFSVERPDGSNFTLKIRSTKLEDSAMYFCASSAILGEQYFGPGTRLTVT.

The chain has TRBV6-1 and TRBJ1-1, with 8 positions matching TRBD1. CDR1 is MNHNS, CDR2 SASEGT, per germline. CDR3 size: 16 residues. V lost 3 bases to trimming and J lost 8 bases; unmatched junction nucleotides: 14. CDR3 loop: CASSDPWTGSSVEAFF. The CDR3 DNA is TGTGCCAGCAGTGACCCGTGGACAGGGTCATCGGTGGAAGCTTTCTTT.

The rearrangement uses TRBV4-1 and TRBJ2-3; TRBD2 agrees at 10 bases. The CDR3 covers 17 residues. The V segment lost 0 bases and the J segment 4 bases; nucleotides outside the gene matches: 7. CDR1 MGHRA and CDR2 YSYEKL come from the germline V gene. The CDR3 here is CASSQDRGAGGPDTQYF. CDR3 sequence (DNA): TGCGCCAGCAGCCAAGATCGGGGAGCGGGGGGGCCAGATACGCAGTATTTT.

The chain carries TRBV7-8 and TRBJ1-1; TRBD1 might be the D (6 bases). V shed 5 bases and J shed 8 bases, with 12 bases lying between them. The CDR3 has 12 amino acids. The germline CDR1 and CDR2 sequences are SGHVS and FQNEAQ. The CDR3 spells CASSRSQGEAFF. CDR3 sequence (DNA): TGTGCCAGCAGCCGATCACAGGGAGAAGCTTTCTTT.

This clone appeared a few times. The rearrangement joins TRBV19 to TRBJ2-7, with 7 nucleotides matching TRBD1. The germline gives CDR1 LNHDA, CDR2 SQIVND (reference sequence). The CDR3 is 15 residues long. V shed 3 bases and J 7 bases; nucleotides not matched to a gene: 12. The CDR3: CASSMLTGSRWEQYF. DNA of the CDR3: TGTGCCAGTAGTATGTTGACAGGGAGCCGTTGGGAGCAGTACTTC.

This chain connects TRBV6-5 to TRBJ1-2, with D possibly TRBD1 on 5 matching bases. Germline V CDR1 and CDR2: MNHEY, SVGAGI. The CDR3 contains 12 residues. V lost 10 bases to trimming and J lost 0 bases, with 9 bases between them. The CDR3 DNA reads TGTGCCACCTCACAGGCTAACTATGGCTACACCTTC. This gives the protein CATSQANYGYTF.

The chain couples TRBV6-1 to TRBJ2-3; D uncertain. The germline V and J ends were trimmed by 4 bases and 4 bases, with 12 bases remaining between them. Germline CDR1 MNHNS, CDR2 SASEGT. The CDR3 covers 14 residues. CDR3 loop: CASSVQRPPDTQYF. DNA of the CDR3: TGTGCCAGCAGTGTACAGAGACCACCAGATACGCAGTATTTT.

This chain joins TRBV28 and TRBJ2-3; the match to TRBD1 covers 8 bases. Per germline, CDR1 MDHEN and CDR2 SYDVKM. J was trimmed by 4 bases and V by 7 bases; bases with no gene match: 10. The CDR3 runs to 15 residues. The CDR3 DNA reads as TGTGCCAGCATCCCCGGACAGGGCCCTTCAGATACGCAGTATTTT. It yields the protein CASIPGQGPSDTQYF.

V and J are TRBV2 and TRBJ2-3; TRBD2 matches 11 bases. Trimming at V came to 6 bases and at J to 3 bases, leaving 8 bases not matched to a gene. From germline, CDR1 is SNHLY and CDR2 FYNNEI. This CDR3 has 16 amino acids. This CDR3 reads CASRRSRLAGTDTQYF. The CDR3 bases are TGTGCCAGCAGGCGCTCTAGACTAGCGGGGACAGATACGCAGTATTTT.

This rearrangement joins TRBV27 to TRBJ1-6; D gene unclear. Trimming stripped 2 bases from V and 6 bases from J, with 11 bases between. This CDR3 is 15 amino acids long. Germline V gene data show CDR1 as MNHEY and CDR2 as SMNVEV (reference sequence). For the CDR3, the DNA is TGTGCCAGCAGTTTAAGAGGAGACCCTAATTCACCCCTCCACTTT. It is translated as CASSLRGDPNSPLHF.

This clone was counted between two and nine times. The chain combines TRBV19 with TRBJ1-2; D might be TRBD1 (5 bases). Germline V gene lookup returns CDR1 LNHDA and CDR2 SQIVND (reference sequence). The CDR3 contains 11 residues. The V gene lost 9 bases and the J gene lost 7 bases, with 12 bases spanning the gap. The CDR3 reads CASRAGVGYTF. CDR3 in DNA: TGTGCCAGCAGGGCGGGGGTTGGCTACACCTTC.

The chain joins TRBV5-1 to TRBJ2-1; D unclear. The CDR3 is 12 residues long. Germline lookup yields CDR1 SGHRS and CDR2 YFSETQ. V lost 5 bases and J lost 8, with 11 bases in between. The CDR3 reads CASRASGYEQFF. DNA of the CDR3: TGCGCCAGCAGGGCGTCAGGTTATGAGCAGTTCTTC.

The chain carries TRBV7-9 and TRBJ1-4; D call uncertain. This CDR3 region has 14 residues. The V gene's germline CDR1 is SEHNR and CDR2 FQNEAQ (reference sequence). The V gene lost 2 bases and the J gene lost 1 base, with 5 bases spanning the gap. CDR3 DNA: TGTGCCAGCAGCTTACGCGGAACTAATGAAAAACTGTTTTTT. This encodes CASSLRGTNEKLFF.

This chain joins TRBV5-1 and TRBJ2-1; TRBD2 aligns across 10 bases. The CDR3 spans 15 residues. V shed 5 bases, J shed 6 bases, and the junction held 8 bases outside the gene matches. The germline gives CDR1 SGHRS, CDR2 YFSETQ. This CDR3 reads CASRITSGAPNEQFF. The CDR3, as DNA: TGCGCCAGCAGGATTACTAGCGGGGCCCCCAATGAGCAGTTCTTC.

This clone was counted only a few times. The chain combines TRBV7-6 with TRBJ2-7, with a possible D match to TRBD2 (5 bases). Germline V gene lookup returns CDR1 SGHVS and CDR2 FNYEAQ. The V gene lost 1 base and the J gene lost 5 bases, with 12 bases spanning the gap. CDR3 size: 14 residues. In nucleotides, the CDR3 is TGTGCCAGCAGCTTAGTTCCTAGCACCGACGAGCAGTACTTC. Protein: CASSLVPSTDEQYF.

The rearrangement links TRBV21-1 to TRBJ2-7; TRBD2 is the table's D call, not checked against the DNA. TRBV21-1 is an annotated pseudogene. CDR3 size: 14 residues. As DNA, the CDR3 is TGTGCCAGCAATCAAGAGACTGGCTCCTACGAGCAGTACTTC. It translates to CASNQETGSYEQYF.

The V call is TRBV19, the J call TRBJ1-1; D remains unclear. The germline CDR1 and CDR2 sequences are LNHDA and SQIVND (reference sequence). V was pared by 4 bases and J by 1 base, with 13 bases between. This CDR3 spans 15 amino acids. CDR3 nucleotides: TGTGCCAGTAGTAGCCGGTCCGGAGGGAACACTGAAGCTTTCTTT. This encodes CASSSRSGGNTEAFF.

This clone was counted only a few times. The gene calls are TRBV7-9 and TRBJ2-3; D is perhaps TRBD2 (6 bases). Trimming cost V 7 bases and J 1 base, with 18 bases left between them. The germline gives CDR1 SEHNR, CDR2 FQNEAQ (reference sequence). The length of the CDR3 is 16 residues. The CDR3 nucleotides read TGTGCCAGCATAAAAGGTTGGCGGGGCGGCACAGATACGCAGTATTTT. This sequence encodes CASIKGWRGGTDTQYF.

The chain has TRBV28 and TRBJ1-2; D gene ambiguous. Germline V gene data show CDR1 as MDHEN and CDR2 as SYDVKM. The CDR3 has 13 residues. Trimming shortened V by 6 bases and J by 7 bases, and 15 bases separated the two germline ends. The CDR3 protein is CASSSGYVGGYTF. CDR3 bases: TGTGCCAGCAGCTCCGGTTACGTCGGTGGCTACACCTTC.

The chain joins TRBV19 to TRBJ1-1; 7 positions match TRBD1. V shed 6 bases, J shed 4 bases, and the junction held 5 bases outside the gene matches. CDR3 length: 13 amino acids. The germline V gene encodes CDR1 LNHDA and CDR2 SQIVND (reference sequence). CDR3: CASSLGQPTEAFF. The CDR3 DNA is TGTGCCAGTAGCTTGGGACAGCCCACTGAAGCTTTCTTT.

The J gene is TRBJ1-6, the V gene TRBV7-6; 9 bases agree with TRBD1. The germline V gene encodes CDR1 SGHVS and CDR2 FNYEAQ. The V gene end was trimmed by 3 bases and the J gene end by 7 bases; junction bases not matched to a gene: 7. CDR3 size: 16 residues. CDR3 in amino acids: CASSFTGGQGNSPLHF. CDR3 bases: TGTGCCAGCAGCTTTACAGGGGGACAGGGCAATTCACCCCTCCACTTT.

This chain's CDR3 is CASSGFTLLEAQETQYF. The CDR3 DNA reads as TGTGCCAGCAGTGGCTTTACCTTATTAGAAGCGCAAGAGACCCAGTACTTC. The genes are TRBV2 and TRBJ2-5; no clear D. The germline CDR1 and CDR2 sequences are SNHLY and FYNNEI. V was shortened by 4 bases and J by 2 bases, with 20 bases between the two germline ends. This CDR3 spans 17 amino acids.

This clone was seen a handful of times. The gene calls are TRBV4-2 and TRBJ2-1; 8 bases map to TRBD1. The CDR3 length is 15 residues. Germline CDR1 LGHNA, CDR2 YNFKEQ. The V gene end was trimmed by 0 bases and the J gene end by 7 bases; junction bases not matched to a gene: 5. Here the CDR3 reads CASSQDRGRRNEQFF. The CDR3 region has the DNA TGTGCCAGCAGCCAAGACAGGGGGCGACGGAATGAGCAGTTCTTC.

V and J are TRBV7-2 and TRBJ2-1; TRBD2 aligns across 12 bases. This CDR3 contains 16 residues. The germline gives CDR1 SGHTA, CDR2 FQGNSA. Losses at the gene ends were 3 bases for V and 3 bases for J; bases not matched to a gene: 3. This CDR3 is CASSFRTSGIYNEQFF. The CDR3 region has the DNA TGTGCCAGCAGCTTCCGGACTAGCGGGATCTACAATGAGCAGTTCTTC. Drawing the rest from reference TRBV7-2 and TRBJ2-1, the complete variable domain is GAGVSQSPSNKVTEKGKDVELRCDPISGHTALYWYRQSLGQGLEFLIYFQGNSAPDKSGLPSDRFSAERTGGSVSTLTIQRTQQEDSAVYLCASSFRTSGIYNEQFFGPGTRLTVL.

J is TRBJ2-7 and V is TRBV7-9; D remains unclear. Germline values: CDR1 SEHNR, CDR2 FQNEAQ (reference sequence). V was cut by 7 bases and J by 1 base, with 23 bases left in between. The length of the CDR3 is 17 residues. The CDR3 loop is CASTPPVGNSFSYEQYF. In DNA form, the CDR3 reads TGTGCCAGCACCCCCCCGGTGGGCAACTCTTTTTCCTACGAGCAGTACTTC.